The next 14 T cell receptor beta chains were all read from a single sample in a study of blood T cell repertoires in COVID-19. This table comes from immunoSEQ multiplex PCR, and its TCRdb copy is limited to in-frame clones, with some not included. This repertoire shows some 220,000 clones, 75% to 85% found once; its top ten account for about 8.9%. Sequencing was done on a sample of peripheral blood. These receptors were taken from a man aged 50 to 59 with active or convalescent COVID-19.

The chain uses TRBV9 and TRBJ1-2; unclear D gene. Germline V CDR1 and CDR2: SGDLS, YYNGEE. The CDR3 covers 14 residues. The V end lost 4 bases, the J end lost 4 bases, and 14 bases lay between the germline ends. CDR3 residues: CASSPRLESYGYTF. For the CDR3, the DNA is TGTGCCAGCAGCCCGCGGTTAGAATCCTATGGCTACACCTTC. The entire variable domain, with the rest obtained from reference TRBV9 and TRBJ1-2, is as follows: DSGVTQTPKHLITATGQRVTLRCSPRSGDLSVYWYQQSLDQGLQFLIQYYNGEERAKGNILERFSAQQFPDLHSELNLSSLELGDSALYFCASSPRLESYGYTFGSGTRLTVV.

This sequence joins TRBV5-1 and TRBJ2-3; 9 bases line up with TRBD2. This CDR3 contains 17 residues. Trimming at V came to 0 bases and at J to 0 bases, leaving 5 bases not matched to a gene. Germline V gives CDR1 SGHRS, CDR2 YFSETQ. The CDR3 loop reads CASSLGTSDFSTDTQYF. As DNA, the CDR3 is TGCGCCAGCAGCTTGGGGACTAGCGATTTTAGCACAGATACGCAGTATTTT.

The V and J genes are TRBV7-9 and TRBJ2-3, with a possible D match to TRBD2 (5 bases). This CDR3 is built from 15 residues. The V and J ends lost 4 bases and 2 bases respectively, with 13 bases between them. Germline CDR1 reads SEHNR; CDR2 reads FQNEAQ (reference sequence). The CDR3, as DNA: TGTGCCAGCAGCTCAGGACTTCCAGCCACAGATACGCAGTATTTT. Translation: CASSSGLPATDTQYF.

This clone was seen more than once but under ten times. J is TRBJ1-5 and V is TRBV28; D is ambiguous. V was shortened by 3 bases and J by 0 bases, with 9 bases between the two germline ends. There are 15 residues in the CDR3. Germline-derived CDR1 and CDR2 are MDHEN and SYDVKM. CDR3 bases: TGTGCCAGCAGTTTGGCACAGTATAGCAATCAGCCCCAGCATTTT. Amino acids: CASSLAQYSNQPQHF.

The chain couples TRBV3-1 (or the pseudogene TRBV3-2) to TRBJ2-5; 8 bases fit TRBD1. V dropped 4 bases and J dropped 5; count of bases not matched to a gene: 3. This CDR3 contains 13 residues. CDR1 and CDR2 from the germline V gene are LGHDT and YNNKEL (reference sequence). The CDR3 DNA is TGTGCCAGCAGCCGAGACAGGGGCGAGACCCAGTACTTC. Protein product: CASSRDRGETQYF.

The genes are TRBV19 and TRBJ2-1, with 9 bases that match TRBD2. CDR1 is LNHDA, CDR2 SQIVND, per germline (reference sequence). J lost 7 bases, V lost 3 bases, and 16 bases had no gene match. The CDR3 totals 18 residues. The CDR3 nucleotides read TGTGCCAGTAGTATTTACCTCCTACTTAGCGGGAGTGTTAATGAGCAGTTCTTC. Translation: CASSIYLLLSGSVNEQFF.

This sequence joins TRBV4-1 and TRBJ2-3; 7 bases match TRBD2. Per the germline V gene, CDR1 is MGHRA and CDR2 is YSYEKL. The CDR3 consists of 17 residues. The V gene end was trimmed by 0 bases and the J gene end by 5 bases; junction bases not matched to a gene: 11. The chain's CDR3 is CASSQDWGGRARDTQYF. In DNA form, the CDR3 reads TGCGCCAGCAGCCAAGATTGGGGAGGGAGGGCCAGAGATACGCAGTATTTT.

The chain links TRBV2 to TRBJ2-5; 12 bases are shared with TRBD2. Per the germline V gene, CDR1 is SNHLY and CDR2 is FYNNEI. J gave up 4 bases and V 4 bases, and 1 base lay outside the gene matches. This CDR3 contains 14 residues. The CDR3 nucleotides read TGTGCCAGCAGTGGACTAGCGGGAGCAGAGACCCAGTACTTC. This codes for CASSGLAGAETQYF.

This clone has a single count. The chain carries TRBV28 and TRBJ2-5; 7 nucleotides line up with TRBD2. J was trimmed by 4 bases and V by 5 bases; bases with no gene match: 4. The germline V gene has CDR1 MDHEN and CDR2 SYDVKM. This CDR3 has 13 amino acids. The chain's CDR3 is CASSRTSLETQYF. The CDR3 region has the DNA TGTGCCAGCAGTCGGACTAGTTTAGAGACCCAGTACTTC.

This clone has just a few counts. The genes are TRBV27 and TRBJ1-4, with D unclear. Germline V lookup: CDR1 MNHEY, CDR2 SMNVEV (reference sequence). The CDR3 covers 14 residues. Trimming removed 1 base from V and 8 bases from J, with 11 bases in between. As DNA, the CDR3 is TGTGCCAGCAGTTTATTGAGCGTCGGGGAAAAACTGTTTTTT. Protein sequence: CASSLLSVGEKLFF. Based on the CDR3 plus reference TRBV27 and TRBJ1-4, the full variable domain is EAQVTQNPRYLITVTGKKLTVTCSQNMNHEYMSWYRQDPGLGLRQIYYSMNVEVTDKGDVPEGYKVSRKEKRNFPLILESPSPNQTSLYFCASSLLSVGEKLFFGSGTQLSVL.

This clone has more than one count but fewer than ten. J is TRBJ1-5 and V is TRBV3-1 (or the pseudogene TRBV3-2); TRBD1 is a possible D gene (5 bases). The V end lost 0 bases, the J end lost 2 bases, and 8 bases lay between the germline ends. Germline assignment: CDR1 LGHDT and CDR2 YNNKEL (reference sequence). CDR3 size: 15 residues. As DNA, the CDR3 is TGTGCCAGCAGCCAAGATTGGGGGGGCAATCAGCCCCAGCATTTT. Translated: CASSQDWGGNQPQHF.

The chain links TRBV4-1 to TRBJ2-4, with TRBD1 identical over 10 bases. The germline V gene has CDR1 MGHRA and CDR2 YSYEKL. The CDR3 spans 13 residues. The J segment lost 13 bases and the V segment lost 4 bases, leaving 7 bases of the junction unmatched. DNA of the CDR3: TGCGCCAGCAGCCCCTCGGACAGGGGGTCGCAGTACTTC. Residues: CASSPSDRGSQYF.

The chain carries TRBV27 and TRBJ2-3; 13 bases fit TRBD2. V lost 7 bases and J lost 3; bases outside the gene matches: 4. The CDR3 totals 15 residues. Germline CDR1 reads MNHEY; CDR2 reads SMNVEV (reference sequence). The CDR3 DNA reads as TGTGCCAGCACTACTAGCGGGGGGGCAACAGATACGCAGTATTTT. Protein product: CASTTSGGATDTQYF.

The chain carries TRBV11-3 and TRBJ2-1; TRBD1 agrees at 8 bases. This CDR3 comprises 15 residues. V dropped 5 bases and J dropped 2; count of bases not matched to a gene: 5. CDR1 is SGHNT, CDR2 YENEEA, per germline. CDR3 DNA sequence: TGTGCCAGCAGCGAGGGGACAGGCACCTACAATGAGCAGTTCTTC. It codes for CASSEGTGTYNEQFF.